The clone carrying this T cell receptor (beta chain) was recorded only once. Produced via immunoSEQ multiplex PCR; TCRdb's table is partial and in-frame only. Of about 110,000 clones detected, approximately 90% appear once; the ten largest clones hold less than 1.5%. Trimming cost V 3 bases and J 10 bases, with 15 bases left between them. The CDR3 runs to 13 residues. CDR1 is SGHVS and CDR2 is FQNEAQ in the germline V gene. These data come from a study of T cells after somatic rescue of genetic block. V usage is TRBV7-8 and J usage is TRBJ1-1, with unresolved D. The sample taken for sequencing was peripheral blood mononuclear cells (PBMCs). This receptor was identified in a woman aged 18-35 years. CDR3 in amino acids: CASSLSGFGVAFF. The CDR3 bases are TGTGCCAGCAGCTTGTCAGGCTTTGGGGTAGCTTTCTTT.